Listed here are 7 T cell receptor beta chains from one sample, sequenced in a study of T cells after yellow fever vaccination. TCRdb processed the 5' RACE reads anew with MiXCR; each CDR3 protein has one entry. The repertoire holds roughly 120,000 distinct CDR3 sequences, with 7% to 8.5% as singletons. Material: CD8+ T cells sorted from PBMCs, obtained 45 days after the yellow fever booster vaccination. The receptors come from a man aged 25-40 years who received the YFV17D yellow fever vaccine.

At least ten counts were recorded for this clonotype. The CDR3 is CRGGARLAGMFTDTQYF. CDR3 DNA: TGCAGAGGGGGAGCACGACTAGCGGGGATGTTCACAGATACGCAGTATTTT. This chain connects TRBV20-1 to TRBJ2-3, with TRBD2 matching over 11 bases. This CDR3 has 17 amino acids. Per germline, CDR1 DFQATT and CDR2 SNEGSKA (reference sequence).

This clonotype came up many times. The chain uses TRBV29-1 and TRBJ2-3; possibly TRBD1 or TRBD2 for D (5 bases each). The CDR3 consists of 13 residues. CDR1 and CDR2 from the germline V gene are SQVTM and ANQGSEA. Trimming pared 6 bases from V and 4 bases from J, leaving 14 bases between. The CDR3 sequence: CSVRVGGADTQYF. CDR3 nucleotides: TGCAGCGTAAGGGTTGGGGGAGCAGATACGCAGTATTTT.

This clonotype occurred many times. V and J are TRBV20-1 and TRBJ2-1; D uncertain. Germline V gene lookup returns CDR1 DFQATT and CDR2 SNEGSKA (reference sequence). This CDR3 has 13 amino acids. V dropped 0 bases and J dropped 8 bases, with 11 bases sitting between them. CDR3 sequence reads: CSARDIRVYEQFF. The CDR3 nucleotides are TGCAGTGCTAGAGATATCCGGGTTTATGAGCAGTTCTTC.

The chain has TRBV4-1 and TRBJ2-2, with TRBD2 matching 9 bases. Looked up from germline, CDR1 is MGHRA and CDR2 is YSYEKL. V lost 4 bases to trimming and J lost 5 bases; unmatched junction nucleotides: 8. The CDR3 length is 16 residues. In nucleotides, the CDR3 is TGCGCCAGCAGCCCTTCGGCTAGCGGGGCGACCGGGGAGCTGTTTTTT. Translated, it gives CASSPSASGATGELFF.

To note about this clonotype: Just one base apart from a much larger clone, this may be a read error. The gene calls are TRBV7-2 and TRBJ2-2, with D unresolved. V lost 5 bases and J lost 8, with 12 bases in between. The germline V gene has CDR1 SGHTA and CDR2 FQGNSA. The CDR3 is 13 residues long. CDR3 DNA sequence: TGTGCCAGCAGCCTAGGGCGCCCGGGGGAGCTGTTTTTT. Encoded protein: CASSLGRPGELFF.

This clonotype was seen at least ten times. The V gene is TRBV12-3 or TRBV12-4, the J gene TRBJ2-5; either TRBD1 or TRBD2 may fit D (5 bases each). This CDR3 contains 16 residues. The germline V and J ends were trimmed by 3 bases and 2 bases, with 16 bases remaining between them. CDR3 in amino acids: CASSFHPGAPQETQYF. In nucleotides, the CDR3 is TGTGCCAGCAGTTTTCACCCCGGGGCGCCACAAGAGACCCAGTACTTC.

CDR3 sequence reads: CASSFPFTDTQYF. The CDR3 DNA follows: TGTGCCAGCAGCTTCCCTTTCACAGATACGCAGTATTTT. This rearrangement joins TRBV7-2 to TRBJ2-3, with D unresolved. Germline values: CDR1 SGHTA, CDR2 FQGNSA. This CDR3 is 13 amino acids long. Between the trimmed V and J ends, which lost 3 bases and 2 bases, there was a span of 6 bases.